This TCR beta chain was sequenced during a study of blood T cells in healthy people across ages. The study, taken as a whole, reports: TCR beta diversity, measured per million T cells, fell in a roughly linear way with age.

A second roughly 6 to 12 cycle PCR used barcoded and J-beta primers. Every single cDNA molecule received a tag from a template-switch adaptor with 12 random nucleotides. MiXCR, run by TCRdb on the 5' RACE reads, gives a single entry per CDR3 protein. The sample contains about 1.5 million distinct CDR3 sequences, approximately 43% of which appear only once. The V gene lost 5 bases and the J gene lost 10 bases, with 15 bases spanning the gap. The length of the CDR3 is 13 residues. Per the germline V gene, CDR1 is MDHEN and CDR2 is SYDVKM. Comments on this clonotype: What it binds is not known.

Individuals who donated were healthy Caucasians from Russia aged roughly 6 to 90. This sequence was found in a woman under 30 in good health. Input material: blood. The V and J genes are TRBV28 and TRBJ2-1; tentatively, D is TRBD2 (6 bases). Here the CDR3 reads CASSSQTRREQFF. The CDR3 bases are TGTGCCAGCAGTAGCCAGACTAGGCGGGAGCAGTTCTTC.